Here is one T cell receptor (beta chain) with its context. Its antigen is undetermined. The ends were cut back, 5 bases at V and 5 bases at J, with 10 bases in the middle. The CDR3 has 13 residues. In germline, CDR1 is MDHEN, CDR2 SYDVKM. The entry originates in a study of T cell responses to AZD1222 COVID-19 vaccine. Study at large: Some second doses came at about 4 weeks and others at about 12 weeks; these were pooled.

Profiled with immunoSEQ multiplex PCR; TCRdb holds only in-frame clones, not every one. This sample has about 94,000 clones, with approximately 91% found just once. Whole-study results and caveats: Clonal diversity may have been underestimated in mostly white British donors. Unmutated variant regions reportedly attract nearly half of all spike-specific TCRs.

The TCR comes from an adult in good health. This chain connects TRBV28 to TRBJ1-5; D unclear. The sample in question was peripheral blood, obtained on day 0 of AZD1222 vaccination. For the CDR3, the DNA is TGTGCCAGCAGTGCCGTCAGTTATCAGCCCCAGCATTTT. This codes for CASSAVSYQPQHF. Based on the CDR3 plus reference TRBV28 and TRBJ1-5, the full variable domain is DVKVTQSSRYLVKRTGEKVFLECVQDMDHENMFWYRQDPGLGLRLIYFSYDVKMKEKGDIPEGYSVSREKKERFSLILESASTNQTSMYLCASSAVSYQPQHFGDGTRLSIL.